The 19 T cell receptor beta chains below all came from one sample that was sequenced in a study of blood T cell repertoires in COVID-19. Clones were read by immunoSEQ multiplex PCR, and TCRdb kept only the in-frame ones, dropping some. The sample includes approximately 110,000 clones, 80% of them seen just once. What was sequenced was peripheral blood. The receptors shown here come from a human donor in a cohort sampled during active or convalescent COVID-19.

The chain recombines TRBV24-1 with TRBJ2-3; 8 positions agree with TRBD1. The trim removed 4 bases at V and 0 bases at J, leaving 11 bases unmatched. CDR1 is KGHDR and CDR2 is SFDVKD in the germline V gene. This CDR3 comprises 18 residues. CDR3: CATSDLTGTGGSTDTQYF. In nucleotides, the CDR3 is TGTGCCACCAGTGACCTCACCGGGACAGGAGGTAGCACAGATACGCAGTATTTT.

This clone was detected once. This chain uses TRBV5-1 with TRBJ2-5; TRBD1 matches 7 bases. J gave up 5 bases and V 3 bases, and 7 bases lay outside the gene matches. This CDR3 is built from 14 residues. CDR1 and CDR2 from the germline V gene are SGHRS and YFSETQ. The CDR3 spells CASSSGGIGETQYF. The CDR3 DNA reads as TGCGCCAGCAGCTCAGGGGGTATCGGGGAGACCCAGTACTTC.

This clone came up a few times. V usage is TRBV7-2 and J usage is TRBJ2-7, with 8 bases aligning to TRBD1. The CDR3 runs to 15 residues. The V gene's germline CDR1 is SGHTA and CDR2 FQGNSA. V shed 1 base, J shed 2 bases, and the junction held 4 bases outside the gene matches. The CDR3 region is CASSLEGTGAYEQYF. CDR3 nucleotides: TGTGCCAGCAGCTTAGAGGGGACAGGCGCCTACGAGCAGTACTTC.

The chain employs TRBV9 and TRBJ2-1; TRBD2 matches 7 bases. This CDR3 is 14 amino acids long. Germline V gives CDR1 SGDLS, CDR2 YYNGEE. J was trimmed by 4 bases and V by 4 bases; bases with no gene match: 5. This CDR3 is CASSPSGPYNEQFF. The CDR3 DNA reads TGTGCCAGCAGCCCTAGCGGCCCTTACAATGAGCAGTTCTTC. Full variable domain (missing parts from reference TRBV9 and TRBJ2-1): DSGVTQTPKHLITATGQRVTLRCSPRSGDLSVYWYQQSLDQGLQFLIQYYNGEERAKGNILERFSAQQFPDLHSELNLSSLELGDSALYFCASSPSGPYNEQFFGPGTRLTVL.

This chain connects TRBV19 to TRBJ1-2; D remains ambiguous. Germline CDR1 LNHDA, CDR2 SQIVND (reference sequence). The CDR3 spans 14 residues. Trimming cost V 3 bases and J 2 bases, with 10 bases left between them. The CDR3 sequence is CASSMSRVNYGYTF. The CDR3 nucleotides are TGTGCCAGTAGTATGTCTCGAGTAAACTATGGCTACACCTTC. Combining the CDR3 with reference TRBV19 and TRBJ1-2 gives the whole variable domain DGGITQSPKYLFRKEGQNVTLSCEQNLNHDAMYWYRQDPGQGLRLIYYSQIVNDFQKGDIAEGYSVSREKKESFPLTVTSAQKNPTAFYLCASSMSRVNYGYTFGSGTRLTVV.

The chain's CDR3 is CASTHAGGAVNEQFF. The CDR3 region has the DNA TGTGCCAGTACCCATGCGGGGGGCGCGGTGAATGAGCAGTTCTTC. The chain carries TRBV19 and TRBJ2-1; 8 bases match TRBD2. The germline V gene encodes CDR1 LNHDA and CDR2 SQIVND (reference sequence). The V gene end was trimmed by 7 bases and the J gene end by 7 bases; junction bases not matched to a gene: 12. This CDR3 spans 15 amino acids.

This clone was seen more than once but under ten times. V gene TRBV11-3 combines with J gene TRBJ2-5; 7 positions match TRBD2. Per germline, CDR1 SGHNT and CDR2 YENEEA. V was clipped by 3 bases and J by 0 bases; unmatched bases: 7. The CDR3 runs to 16 residues. The CDR3 nucleotides are TGTGCCAGCAGCTTCGGACTAGGCGGGGACCAAGAGACCCAGTACTTC. Translated: CASSFGLGGDQETQYF.

The rearrangement uses TRBV5-1 and TRBJ2-7; 8 nucleotides agree with TRBD2. This CDR3 has 15 amino acids. The ends lost 0 bases at V and 6 bases at J; junction bases unmatched: 8. Germline CDR1 is SGHRS and CDR2 is YFSETQ. The CDR3 sequence is CASSLAGGGRVEQYF. The CDR3, as DNA: TGCGCCAGCAGCTTGGCCGGCGGGGGGCGGGTCGAGCAGTACTTC.

The chain links TRBV7-2 to TRBJ2-1; D perhaps matches TRBD2 (5 bases). Germline lookup yields CDR1 SGHTA and CDR2 FQGNSA. This CDR3 comprises 12 residues. V lost 4 bases and J lost 6, with 7 bases in between. CDR3 amino acids: CASSSGVNEQFF. The CDR3 DNA reads TGTGCCAGCAGCTCCGGGGTCAATGAGCAGTTCTTC.

V is TRBV6-6 and J is TRBJ2-7, with D perhaps TRBD1 (5 bases). CDR3 size: 15 residues. Trimming pared 8 bases from V and 7 bases from J, leaving 24 bases between. Germline CDR1 reads MNHNY; CDR2 reads SVGAGI (reference sequence). In DNA, the CDR3 is TGTGCCAGCCGCTACACTGGGGAAGGGGATGGGGAGCAGTACTTC. Its translation is CASRYTGEGDGEQYF.

This chain joins TRBV7-9 and TRBJ2-2, with D perhaps matching TRBD1 (5 bases). V gave up 5 bases and J gave up 1 base, with 17 bases separating them. CDR1 and CDR2 (germline): SEHNR, FQNEAQ (reference sequence). There are 17 residues in the CDR3. In nucleotides, the CDR3 is TGTGCCAGCAGCCATTATTCTAACAGGAAGAACACCGGGGAGCTGTTTTTT. Protein: CASSHYSNRKNTGELFF.

J is TRBJ1-2 and V is TRBV7-2; TRBD1 might be the D (6 bases). The CDR3 runs to 14 residues. Trimming removed 2 bases at V and 4 bases at J, with 11 bases between. Per germline, CDR1 SGHTA and CDR2 FQGNSA. The CDR3 here is CASSLSGALYGYTF. DNA of the CDR3: TGTGCCAGCAGCTTATCAGGGGCACTCTATGGCTACACCTTC.

The gene calls are TRBV7-2 and TRBJ1-1; 9 bases are shared with TRBD1. This CDR3 region has 16 residues. The V gene's germline CDR1 is SGHTA and CDR2 FQGNSA. V dropped 5 bases and J dropped 4; count of bases not matched to a gene: 11. CDR3 in amino acids: CASSTRVVTGGTEAFF. CDR3 DNA sequence: TGTGCCAGCAGCACCCGGGTAGTGACAGGGGGCACTGAAGCTTTCTTT.

The V and J genes are TRBV27 and TRBJ2-7; weak D call: TRBD2 (5 bases). The CDR3 has 15 amino acids. CDR1 MNHEY and CDR2 SMNVEV come from the germline V gene (reference sequence). Trimming pared 6 bases from V and 12 bases from J, leaving 27 bases between. In DNA form, the CDR3 reads TGTGCCAGCAGCCACGCTCTCGGGTCGGGGTCTACGCGGTACTTC. This sequence encodes CASSHALGSGSTRYF.

This sequence joins TRBV5-1 and TRBJ1-4, with D possibly being TRBD1 (6 bases). In germline, CDR1 is SGHRS, CDR2 YFSETQ. V was pared by 1 base and J by 1 base, with 17 bases between. This CDR3 contains 18 residues. The CDR3 protein is CASSLTAGAGETNEKLFF. The CDR3 DNA is TGCGCCAGCAGCTTGACGGCGGGGGCCGGAGAAACTAATGAAAAACTGTTTTTT.

The V call is TRBV10-2, the J call TRBJ2-7; 8 bases agree with TRBD1. The CDR3 loop spans 17 amino acids. The ends lost 0 bases at V and 2 bases at J; junction bases unmatched: 9. Germline V gene lookup returns CDR1 WSHSY and CDR2 SAAADI. CDR3 loop: CASSESVERQGTYEQYF. The DNA of the CDR3 is TGCGCCAGCAGTGAGTCGGTTGAGAGACAGGGGACCTACGAGCAGTACTTC.

The V call is TRBV28, the J call TRBJ2-3; TRBD1 matches at 9 bases. Looked up from germline, CDR1 is MDHEN and CDR2 is SYDVKM. Unmatched junction bases numbered 5, after V lost 4 bases and J lost 3 bases. This CDR3 is built from 15 residues. The CDR3 here is CASSSSGQGTDTQYF. CDR3 nucleotides: TGTGCCAGCAGTTCATCGGGACAGGGAACAGATACGCAGTATTTT.

This clone was seen a few times. The V and J genes are TRBV2 and TRBJ2-2, with unresolved D. With 5 bases removed from V and 6 bases from J, the gap between germline ends came to 10 bases. The length of the CDR3 is 13 residues. Germline V gives CDR1 SNHLY, CDR2 FYNNEI. Here the CDR3 reads CASSPLRAGELFF. In DNA, the CDR3 is TGTGCCAGCAGTCCCCTCCGGGCCGGGGAGCTGTTTTTT.

This clone turned up a few times. The rearrangement links TRBV19 to TRBJ2-2, with 7 bases that match TRBD2. Per germline, CDR1 LNHDA and CDR2 SQIVND (reference sequence). Losses at the gene ends were 5 bases for V and 5 bases for J; bases not matched to a gene: 11. This CDR3 spans 16 amino acids. The DNA for the CDR3 is TGTGCCAGTAGTGCTAGGACTAGTTTTAATACCGGGGAGCTGTTTTTT. This gives the protein CASSARTSFNTGELFF.